The 2 T cell receptor beta chains listed next were all sequenced from one sample in a study of T cells after yellow fever vaccination. One entry per CDR3 protein results from TCRdb running MiXCR on the 5' RACE reads. The sample contains some 600,000 distinct CDR3 sequences, roughly a sixth of which appear only once. The starting material was PBMCs, obtained about 5 days after the first yellow fever vaccination. Every receptor here comes from a man aged 18-30 years who received the YFV17D yellow fever vaccine.

This clonotype was seen many times. The V call is TRBV20-1, the J call TRBJ1-4; tentatively, D is TRBD1 (6 bases). CDR1 is DFQATT and CDR2 is SNEGSKA in the germline V gene (reference sequence). CDR3 size: 15 residues. Trimming took off 0 bases at V and 6 bases at J, with 14 bases between the two ends. The DNA of the CDR3 is TGCAGTGCTAGAGATCTCGGGGGCCCGGATGAAAAACTGTTTTTT. As protein: CSARDLGGPDEKLFF.

The sample holds a few counts of this clonotype. The CDR3 bases are TGTGCCAGCAGTGACTTAAAAGGGGTTCAGCCCCAGCATTTT. Translating it yields CASSDLKGVQPQHF. The V call is TRBV12-3 or TRBV12-4, the J call TRBJ1-5; D may be TRBD1 (5 bases). The CDR3 loop spans 14 amino acids. Deletions cut 5 bases from V and 6 bases from J, with 14 bases between.